These T cell receptor beta chains were read from a single sample in a study of T cells in Graves' hyperthyroidism and ophthalmopathy. TCRdb reprocessed the multiplex PCR reads with MiXCR, giving one entry per CDR3 protein. This table holds some 370,000 distinct CDR3 sequences, over 13% found once. Sequencing was done on a sample of blood. The receptors were gathered from a man aged 45-65 years with Graves' ophthalmopathy. Both conserved end residues are part of each CDR3. Fields, in order: D gene, J gene, clone size, V gene, CDR3 DNA, CDR3 protein. A D gene is named only where the DNA matches it firmly. Size tells how often a clone was seen (once, few, many) or the class of an expanded clone, and some rows leave it out.

TRBD2 | TRBJ2-2 | few | TRBV2 | TGTGCCAGCAGCCCCCGTAGCGGGACGAACACCGGGGAGCTGTTTTTT | CASSPRSGTNTGELFF
- | TRBJ2-3 | - | TRBV6-1 | TGTGCCAGCAGTCCCACTGGGACTAGCACAGATACGCAGTATTTT | CASSPTGTSTDTQYF
- | TRBJ2-2 | - | TRBV28 | TGTGCCAGCAGCATCACAGCCACCACCGGGGAGCTGTTTTTT | CASSITATTGELFF
- | TRBJ2-2 | - | TRBV2 | TGTGCCAGCAGTGAACCGGAGGGCTTCCCACGCAACACCGGGGAGCTGTTTTTT | CASSEPEGFPRNTGELFF
- | TRBJ2-7 | few | TRBV4-2 | TGTGCCAGCAGCTCCCTGTGGGGGGACGGAGGCGAGCAGTACTTC | CASSSLWGDGGEQYF
TRBD2 | TRBJ2-7 | many | TRBV12-3/TRBV12-4 | TGTGCCAGCGGAAAAGCGGGAGCCGAGCAGTACTTC | CASGKAGAEQYF
- | TRBJ2-1 | many | TRBV5-1 | TGCGCCAGCAGCGGCCGGGACGTCGTCTCCTACAATGAGCAGTTCTTC | CASSGRDVVSYNEQFF
TRBD1 | TRBJ1-1 | many | TRBV2 | TGTGCCAGCAGCATTCCCTCCGACAGGGATCGGCGCACTGAAGCTTTCTTT | CASSIPSDRDRRTEAFF
- | TRBJ1-2 | many | TRBV28 | TGTGCCAGCAGTTTCCGGGGCATTCAAACCTATGGCTACACCTTC | CASSFRGIQTYGYTF
TRBD2 | TRBJ2-7 | - | TRBV2 | TGTGCCAGCAGTGGGACTAGCGGGAAAAGCTCCTACGAGCAGTACTTC | CASSGTSGKSSYEQYF
TRBD1 | TRBJ2-5 | few | TRBV7-9 | TGTGCCAGCAGCTTCTACAGGGGGGCCTTTATTCAGTACTTC | CASSFYRGAFIQYF
TRBD1 | TRBJ2-5 | few | TRBV7-9 | TGTGCCAGCAGCCTAAGGACAGGATCAGGCTCGCAAGAGACCCAGTACTTC | CASSLRTGSGSQETQYF
TRBD2 | TRBJ2-1 | few | TRBV5-4 | TGTGCCAGCAGCTCGGGGGGAGAGGTGACAGATGATGAGCAGTTCTTC | CASSSGGEVTDDEQFF
- | TRBJ1-1 | - | TRBV7-2 | TGTGCCAGCAGCGGCGACAGCGCTGAAGCTTTCTTT | CASSGDSAEAFF
- | TRBJ2-4 | many | TRBV2 | TGTGCCAGCGGGAGAGCCAAAAACATTCAGTACTTC | CASGRAKNIQYF
- | TRBJ2-1 | many | TRBV7-9 | TGTGCCAGCAGCCCCTTGCGGCTAGCCCGGAGCTCCTACAATGAGCAGTTCTTC | CASSPLRLARSSYNEQFF
TRBD2 | TRBJ2-1 | - | TRBV29-1 | TGCAGCGGACGAGGACTAGCGGGGGGATGGGGTGAGCAGTTCTTC | CSGRGLAGGWGEQFF
- | TRBJ1-4 | - | TRBV19 | TGTGCCAGTAGTTCTTCCGGGACTGAACTGTTTTTT | CASSSSGTELFF
- | TRBJ2-7 | - | TRBV12-3/TRBV12-4 | TGTGCCAGCAGTTTAAGGGACGGGGGAGAGCAGTACTTC | CASSLRDGGEQYF
- | TRBJ2-1 | few | TRBV20-1 | TGCAGTGCTATAGGGAGGAATGAGCAGTTCTTC | CSAIGRNEQFF
TRBD1 | TRBJ1-3 | - | TRBV4-2 | TGTGCCAGCAGCCAAGAGGGGACAGGGGGCGCTGGAAACACCATATATTTT | CASSQEGTGGAGNTIYF
- | TRBJ1-1 | many | TRBV11-1 | TGTGCCAGCAGCTTGGTGGACACTGAAGCTTTCTTT | CASSLVDTEAFF
- | TRBJ2-1 | many | TRBV30 | TGTGCCTGGAGCAATAATAAGAACAATGAGCAGTTCTTC | CAWSNNKNNEQFF
- | TRBJ2-2 | many | TRBV11-2 | TGTGCCAGCAGCTTTGGGGGCTCGAACACCGGGGAGCTGTTTTTT | CASSFGGSNTGELFF
- | TRBJ1-1 | - | TRBV25-1 | TGTGCCAGCAGTGAAAATTCTAGGGGGGAAGCTGAAGCTTTCTTT | CASSENSRGEAEAFF
TRBD2 | TRBJ2-1 | - | TRBV6-5 | TGTGCCAGCAGTTACGGGCTAGCGGGAACCAATGGGCAGTTCTTC | CASSYGLAGTNGQFF
TRBD2 | TRBJ2-3 | many | TRBV15 | TGTGCCACCAGACGAGGCGGGAGAGAAGATACGCAGTATTTT | CATRRGGREDTQYF
- | TRBJ2-7 | many | TRBV18 | TGTGCCAGCTCACCACCGGCAGCAGGGAAGCAGTACTTC | CASSPPAAGKQYF
- | TRBJ2-7 | many | TRBV20-1 | TGCAGTGCTCCGCGGGATGAGACCTACGAGCAGTACTTC | CSAPRDETYEQYF
TRBD1 | TRBJ2-7 | few | TRBV28 | TGTGCCAGCGGGGGACAGCACTACGAGCAGTACTTC | CASGGQHYEQYF
TRBD1 | TRBJ1-4 | many | TRBV5-1 | TGCGCCAGCAGCAGGGGACAGGGGAGCATTGGGACTAATGAAAAACTGTTTTTT | CASSRGQGSIGTNEKLFF
- | TRBJ2-7 | many | TRBV6-2/TRBV6-3 | TGTGCCAGCAGGTACCAGAGGCGGAGCAGCTCCTACGAGCAGTACTTC | CASRYQRRSSSYEQYF
- | TRBJ2-1 | - | TRBV11-2 | TGTGCCAGCAGCGCCCATATACAGAGCAATGAGCAGTTCTTC | CASSAHIQSNEQFF
- | TRBJ1-3 | - | TRBV24-1 | TGTGCCACCAGTGATTGGAGCTCTGGAAACACCATATATTTT | CATSDWSSGNTIYF
TRBD2 | TRBJ2-5 | - | TRBV29-1 | TGCAGCGGAACCGGGACTATGACCCAAGAGACCCAGTACTTC | CSGTGTMTQETQYF
- | TRBJ1-1 | many | TRBV27 | TGTGCCAGCAGTTTCCAGGGAACACGCACTGAAGCTTTCTTT | CASSFQGTRTEAFF
TRBD2 | TRBJ2-1 | many | TRBV19 | TGTGCCAGTAGTATAGCCGGGACTACTGGACACAATGAGCAGTTCTTC | CASSIAGTTGHNEQFF
- | TRBJ1-1 | - | TRBV11-1 | TGTGCCAGCACTTTATACATGAACACTGAAGCTTTCTTT | CASTLYMNTEAFF
- | TRBJ1-1 | - | TRBV4-1 | TGTGCCAGCAGCCAAGAATGGCGGCAGAACACTGAAGCTTTCTTT | CASSQEWRQNTEAFF
TRBD2 | TRBJ2-7 | many | TRBV3-1 | TGTGCCAGCAGCCAGGCACTAGCGGGATGGGAGGAGCAGTACTTC | CASSQALAGWEEQYF
- | TRBJ1-5 | - | TRBV29-1 | TGCAGCGTTGTAGCTGGGGCAGGGAATCAGCCCCAGCATTTT | CSVVAGAGNQPQHF
- | TRBJ2-1 | many | TRBV13 | TGTGCCAGCAGCTCGTTGCGACTCGATGAGCAGTTCTTC | CASSSLRLDEQFF
TRBD1 | TRBJ1-6 | few | TRBV27 | TGTGCCAGCGGTCCCTACACCGGGACAGGCAATTCACCCCTCCACTTT | CASGPYTGTGNSPLHF
TRBD1 | TRBJ2-1 | few | TRBV5-4 | TGTGCCAGCAGCTTATCGGGACAGTCTACATTTGAGCAGTTCTTC | CASSLSGQSTFEQFF
TRBD1 | TRBJ2-3 | many | TRBV7-8 | TGTGCCAGCAGCCTTGACAGGGAAGATACGCAGTATTTT | CASSLDREDTQYF
- | TRBJ2-7 | many | TRBV11-2 | TGTGCCAGCAGCTCCCTAGACAGGGAGGGTTATTACGAGCAGTACTTC | CASSSLDREGYYEQYF
TRBD1 | TRBJ2-5 | many | TRBV15 | TGTGCCACCAGCCCTCGAGATGGGACAGGGAAAGATGGGTGGGAGACCCAGTACTTC | CATSPRDGTGKDGWETQYF
- | TRBJ2-2 | - | TRBV19 | TGTGCCAGTAGGACGCTGGAGGGAGGTGACACCGGGGAGCTGTTTTTT | CASRTLEGGDTGELFF
- | TRBJ2-5 | - | TRBV4-2 | TGTGCCAGCAGCCAGCCTGGGGGGGGCGCGTCAGAGACCCAGTACTTC | CASSQPGGGASETQYF
TRBD1 | TRBJ1-2 | many | TRBV7-2 | TGTGCCAGCAGCGCGACAGGGGAAAACTATGGCTACACCTTC | CASSATGENYGYTF
TRBD2 | TRBJ2-5 | few | TRBV5-8 | TGTGCCAGCAGCGCCGGGACTAGCGGGAACTTGGGAGAGACCCAGTACTTC | CASSAGTSGNLGETQYF
- | TRBJ2-4 | few | TRBV19 | TGTGCCAGTAGTCGCGCTTTGACCGGCAGGTTGAACATTCAGTACTTC | CASSRALTGRLNIQYF
- | TRBJ2-5 | - | TRBV10-3 | TGTGCCACCAACCTAGACAGAAACCAAGAGACCCAGTACTTC | CATNLDRNQETQYF
- | TRBJ1-1 | - | TRBV6-2/TRBV6-3 | TGTGCCAGCTCTGGGGCGGTGGACACTGAAGCTTTCTTT | CASSGAVDTEAFF